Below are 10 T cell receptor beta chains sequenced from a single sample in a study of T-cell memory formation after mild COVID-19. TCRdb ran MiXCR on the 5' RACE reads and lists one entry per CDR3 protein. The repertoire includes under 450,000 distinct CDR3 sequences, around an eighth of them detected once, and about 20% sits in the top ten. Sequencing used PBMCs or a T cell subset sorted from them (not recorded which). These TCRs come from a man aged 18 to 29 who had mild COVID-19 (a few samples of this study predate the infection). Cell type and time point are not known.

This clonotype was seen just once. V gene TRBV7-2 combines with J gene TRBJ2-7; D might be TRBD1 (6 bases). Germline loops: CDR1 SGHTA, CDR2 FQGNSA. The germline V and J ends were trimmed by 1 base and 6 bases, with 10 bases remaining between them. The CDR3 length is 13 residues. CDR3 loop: CASSLDRAAEQYF. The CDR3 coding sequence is TGTGCCAGCAGCTTAGACAGGGCGGCCGAGCAGTACTTC.

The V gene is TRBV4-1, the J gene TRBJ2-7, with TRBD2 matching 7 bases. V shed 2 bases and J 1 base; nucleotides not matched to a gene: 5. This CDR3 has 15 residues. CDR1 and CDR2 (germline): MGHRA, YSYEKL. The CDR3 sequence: CASSQFWGGSYEQYV. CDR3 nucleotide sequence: TGCGCCAGCAGCCAATTCTGGGGGGGATCCTACGAGCAGTACGTC.

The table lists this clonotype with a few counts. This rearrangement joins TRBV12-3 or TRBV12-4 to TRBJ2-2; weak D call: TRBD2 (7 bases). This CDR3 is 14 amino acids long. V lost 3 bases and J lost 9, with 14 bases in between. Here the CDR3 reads CASSFRGARRELFF. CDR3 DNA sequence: TGTGCCAGCAGTTTTCGGGGGGCGAGGAGGGAGCTGTTTTTT.

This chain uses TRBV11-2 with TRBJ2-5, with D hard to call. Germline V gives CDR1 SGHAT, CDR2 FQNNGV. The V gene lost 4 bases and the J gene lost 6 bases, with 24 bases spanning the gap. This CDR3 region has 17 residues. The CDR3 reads CASSSTPRQARLKTQYF. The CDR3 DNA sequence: TGTGCCAGCAGCTCGACCCCCCGTCAGGCCAGGTTAAAGACCCAGTACTTC.

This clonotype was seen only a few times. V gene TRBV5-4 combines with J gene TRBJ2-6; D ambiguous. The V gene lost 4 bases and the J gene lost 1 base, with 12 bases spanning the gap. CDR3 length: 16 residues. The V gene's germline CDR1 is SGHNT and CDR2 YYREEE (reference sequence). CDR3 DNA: TGTGCCAGCAGCATCTACGGTACATCTGGGGCCAACGTCCTGACTTTC. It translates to CASSIYGTSGANVLTF.

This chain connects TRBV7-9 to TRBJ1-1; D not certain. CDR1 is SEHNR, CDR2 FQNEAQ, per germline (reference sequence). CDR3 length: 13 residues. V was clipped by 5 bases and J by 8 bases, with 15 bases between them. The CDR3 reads CASSRTEDGEAFF. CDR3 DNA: TGTGCCAGCAGCCGGACCGAGGACGGGGAAGCTTTCTTT.

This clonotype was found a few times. CDR3 protein: CASSLASGGPYEQYV. The CDR3 DNA follows: TGCGCCAGCAGCTTGGCTAGCGGGGGCCCCTACGAGCAGTACGTC. The chain joins TRBV5-1 to TRBJ2-7; 10 bases agree with TRBD2. The CDR3 sequence is 15 residues long. Germline V gene data show CDR1 as SGHRS and CDR2 as YFSETQ. With 0 bases clipped from V and 2 bases from J, the junction kept 2 bases outside the gene matches.

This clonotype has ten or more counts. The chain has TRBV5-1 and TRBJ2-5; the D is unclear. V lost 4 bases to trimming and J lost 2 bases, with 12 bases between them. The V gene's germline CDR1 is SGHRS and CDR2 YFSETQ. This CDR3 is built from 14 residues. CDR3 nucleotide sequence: TGCGCCAGCAGCGTGGGCTCTATACAAGAGACCCAGTACTTC. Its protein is CASSVGSIQETQYF. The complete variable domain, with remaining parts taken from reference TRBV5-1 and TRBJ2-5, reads KAGVTQTPRYLIKTRGQQVTLSCSPISGHRSVSWYQQTPGQGLQFLFEYFSETQRNKGNFPGRFSGRQFSNSRSEMNVSTLELGDSALYLCASSVGSIQETQYFGPGTRLLVL.

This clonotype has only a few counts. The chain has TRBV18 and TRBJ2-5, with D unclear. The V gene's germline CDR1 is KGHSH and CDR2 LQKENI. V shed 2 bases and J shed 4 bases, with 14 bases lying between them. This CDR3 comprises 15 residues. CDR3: CASSPNSGVGETQYF. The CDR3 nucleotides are TGTGCCAGCTCACCAAACAGTGGGGTAGGAGAGACCCAGTACTTC.

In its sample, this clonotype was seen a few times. The CDR3 region has the DNA TGTGCCAGCTCACCATTGGGGTCTGAGGCCAAAAACATTCAGTACTTC. Amino acids: CASSPLGSEAKNIQYF. The V and J genes are TRBV18 and TRBJ2-4; D not certain. The germline V gene encodes CDR1 KGHSH and CDR2 LQKENI. The CDR3 covers 16 residues. The ends were cut back, 2 bases at V and 1 base at J, with 12 bases in the middle.